This entry describes one T cell receptor (beta chain). Produced via immunoSEQ multiplex PCR; TCRdb's table is partial and in-frame only. This sample has some 7,200 clones, with 60% to 80% found just once. These data originate in a study of circulating tumor DNA in untreated peripheral T-cell lymphoma. The CDR3 sequence is 14 residues long. The TCR sequence derives from a human donor with peripheral T-cell lymphoma. The rearrangement joins TRBV7-5 to TRBJ1-2; the table's TRBD1 call for D was not verified on the DNA. TRBV7-5 counts as a pseudogene. Material: tumor tissue. CDR3 amino acids: CASSFRDRGYGYTF. CDR3 bases: TGTGCCAGCAGCTTTCGGGACAGGGGTTATGGCTACACCTTC.